The 2 T cell receptor beta chains below come from one sample, sequenced in a study of blood T cells in healthy people across ages. A second PCR of roughly 6 to 12 cycles used a sample-barcoded 5' primer and a J-beta primer mix. Using its own MiXCR run on the 5' RACE reads, TCRdb lists one record per CDR3 protein. The profile shows about 1.4 million distinct CDR3 sequences, 55% to 75% of them singletons. Sequences were obtained from blood. The receptors were sampled from a man aged 18 to 29 in good health.

V gene TRBV27 combines with J gene TRBJ2-5, with 7 bases that match TRBD1. V lost 7 bases and J lost 11; bases outside the gene matches: 7. CDR1 and CDR2 from the germline V gene are MNHEY and SMNVEV (reference sequence). This CDR3 spans 11 amino acids. CDR3 in amino acids: CASMGTVEQYF. The DNA for the CDR3 is TGTGCCAGCATGGGGACAGTTGAGCAGTACTTC.

This clonotype was found a few times. The chain joins TRBV6-5 to TRBJ2-1; D may be TRBD1 or TRBD2 (5 bases each). V lost 2 bases to trimming and J lost 1 base, with 12 bases between them. This CDR3 contains 16 residues. Germline values: CDR1 MNHEY, CDR2 SVGAGI. The CDR3 region is CASSYDPGQSYNEQFF. In DNA form, the CDR3 reads TGTGCCAGCAGTTACGATCCGGGGCAGTCCTACAATGAGCAGTTCTTC.